The 14 T cell receptor beta chains given below trace back to one sample, sequenced in a study of cytomegalovirus exposure and HLA in healthy donors. PCR used 60 Vbeta primers and 13 Jbeta primers. Some clones are missing from TCRdb's copy, which holds only in-frame ones; the method was immunoSEQ multiplex PCR. The sample totals 150,000 to 200,000 clones. The material sequenced was PBMCs. All receptors derive from a woman in her late teens or twenties in good health and CMV-seropositive.

V gene TRBV5-4 combines with J gene TRBJ1-5; the D is unclear. V gave up 1 base and J gave up 6 bases, with 5 bases separating them. CDR3 length equals 12 residues. Germline-derived CDR1 and CDR2 are SGHNT and YYREEE (reference sequence). CDR3 sequence (DNA): TGTGCCAGCAGCTTGCCAGGTCAGCCCCAGCATTTT. Protein: CASSLPGQPQHF.

This chain connects TRBV10-3 to TRBJ2-3; TRBD1 is a possible D gene (7 bases). Per germline, CDR1 ENHRY and CDR2 SYGVKD. The CDR3 is 15 residues long. The V gene lost 0 bases and the J gene lost 3 bases, with 10 bases spanning the gap. DNA for the CDR3: TGTGCCATCAGTGAGTCGCCAGGGGGGACAGATACGCAGTATTTT. Protein product: CAISESPGGTDTQYF.

The chain carries TRBV30 and TRBJ2-7, with TRBD2 identical over 14 bases. This CDR3 is built from 16 residues. V was clipped by 4 bases and J by 6 bases; unmatched bases: 11. Germline CDR1 GTSNPN, CDR2 SVGIG (reference sequence). CDR3 DNA: TGTGCCTGGAAGGGACTAGCGGGAGTTTTCTCTGGCGAGCAGTACTTC. Its protein product is CAWKGLAGVFSGEQYF.

Here the CDR3 reads CASSFRDRVSSGANVLTF. CDR3 nucleotides: TGTGCCAGCAGCTTCCGGGACAGGGTCAGCTCTGGGGCCAACGTCCTGACTTTC. The chain combines TRBV9 with TRBJ2-6, with TRBD1 identical over 9 bases. This CDR3 has 18 residues. Trimming at V came to 4 bases and at J to 0 bases, leaving 8 bases not matched to a gene. The germline V gene encodes CDR1 SGDLS and CDR2 YYNGEE.

The V call is TRBV6-5, the J call TRBJ1-1; 8 bases align to TRBD1. CDR3 length equals 15 residues. Germline-derived CDR1 and CDR2 are MNHEY and SVGAGI. V lost 5 bases to trimming and J lost 4 bases; unmatched junction nucleotides: 9. The CDR3 protein is CASSAGTGGFTEAFF. The CDR3 region has the DNA TGTGCCAGCAGTGCTGGGACAGGAGGATTCACTGAAGCTTTCTTT.

The rearrangement joins TRBV27 to TRBJ2-7; TRBD1 aligns across 12 bases. The CDR3 is 14 amino acids. Trimming at V came to 8 bases and at J to 4 bases, leaving 6 bases not matched to a gene. Germline-derived CDR1 and CDR2 are MNHEY and SMNVEV (reference sequence). Written as DNA, the CDR3 is TGTGCCAGCTCTTGGGACAGGGGGCCTTACGAGCAGTACTTC. Translated, it gives CASSWDRGPYEQYF.

The J gene is TRBJ1-1, the V gene TRBV7-2; 8 nucleotides align to TRBD1. CDR3 size: 14 residues. After removal of 6 bases from V and 1 base from J, the junction contained 4 bases not matched to a gene. Germline-derived CDR1 and CDR2 are SGHTA and FQGNSA. The CDR3, as DNA: TGTGCCAGCAGGTCGGGACAGGCGAACACTGAAGCTTTCTTT. Residues: CASRSGQANTEAFF.

The chain links TRBV11-2 to TRBJ2-7; 8 nucleotides align to TRBD1. Per the germline V gene, CDR1 is SGHAT and CDR2 is FQNNGV. CDR3 length equals 15 residues. V trimming: 5 bases; J trimming: 2 bases; junction bases outside the gene matches: 8. CDR3 nucleotides: TGTGCCAGCAGCCTTAACAGGGGGTCCCCCTACGAGCAGTACTTC. Amino acid sequence: CASSLNRGSPYEQYF. The entire variable domain, with the rest obtained from reference TRBV11-2 and TRBJ2-7, is as follows: EAGVAQSPRYKIIEKRQSVAFWCNPISGHATLYWYQQILGQGPKLLIQFQNNGVVDDSQLPKDRFSAERLKGVDSTLKIQPAKLEDSAVYLCASSLNRGSPYEQYFGPGTRLTVT.

The chain recombines TRBV5-1 with TRBJ1-2; 9 bases line up with TRBD1. Germline V gene sequence: CDR1 SGHRS, CDR2 YFSETQ. V was clipped by 3 bases and J by 9 bases; unmatched bases: 6. The CDR3 is 13 amino acids. The CDR3 DNA sequence: TGCGCCAGCAGCTCCACAGGGGGCGAGAGCTACACCTTC. Translated, it gives CASSSTGGESYTF. Combining the CDR3 with reference TRBV5-1 and TRBJ1-2 gives the whole variable domain KAGVTQTPRYLIKTRGQQVTLSCSPISGHRSVSWYQQTPGQGLQFLFEYFSETQRNKGNFPGRFSGRQFSNSRSEMNVSTLELGDSALYLCASSSTGGESYTFGSGTRLTVV.

The CDR3 coding sequence is TGTGCCAGCAGACGGGACACCAATCAGCCCCAGCATTTT. Protein product: CASRRDTNQPQHF. The chain recombines TRBV6-1 with TRBJ1-5, with D possibly TRBD1 on 6 matching bases. Trimming stripped 6 bases from V and 3 bases from J, with 9 bases between. CDR1 and CDR2 from the germline V gene are MNHNS and SASEGT. This CDR3 has 13 amino acids.

The DNA of the CDR3 is TGCAGCGTTGTCTGGCTAGGGGCGGATAATGAAAAACTGTTTTTT. Translated, it gives CSVVWLGADNEKLFF. The V and J genes are TRBV29-1 and TRBJ1-4; TRBD1 might be the D (5 bases). The germline V and J ends were trimmed by 4 bases and 4 bases, with 16 bases remaining between them. Germline CDR1 SQVTM, CDR2 ANQGSEA. The CDR3 is 15 residues long. The full variable domain, with the rest looked up from reference TRBV29-1 and TRBJ1-4, is SAVISQKPSRDICQRGTSLTIQCQVDSQVTMMFWYRQQPGQSLTLIATANQGSEATYESGFVIDKFPISRPNLTFSTLTVSNMSPEDSSIYLCSVVWLGADNEKLFFGSGTQLSVL.

V gene TRBV5-6 combines with J gene TRBJ2-6; D might be TRBD2 (5 bases). This CDR3 contains 18 residues. Germline CDR1 is SGHDT and CDR2 is YYEEEE. Trimming left V 4 bases short and J 0 bases short, with 17 bases between. CDR3 sequence: CASSHGPGYYSGANVLTF. Here the CDR3 DNA reads TGTGCCAGCAGCCACGGGCCGGGATACTACTCTGGGGCCAACGTCCTGACTTTC.

The gene calls are TRBV28 and TRBJ1-6; D gene ambiguous. CDR1 MDHEN and CDR2 SYDVKM come from the germline V gene. Trimming took off 3 bases at V and 13 bases at J, with 10 bases between the two ends. CDR3 length: 12 amino acids. CDR3 sequence: CASSLSEAPLHF. In DNA form, the CDR3 reads TGTGCCAGCAGTTTGTCAGAGGCGCCCCTCCACTTT.

As DNA, the CDR3 is TGTGCCAGCAGCCCGACAGGGAGGTTGCCCTCAGGAGGCTATGGCTACACCTTC. Its translation: CASSPTGRLPSGGYGYTF. J is TRBJ1-2 and V is TRBV7-8; 7 bases agree with TRBD1. The CDR3 loop spans 18 amino acids. The V and J ends lost 5 bases and 4 bases, in that order; junction bases with no gene match: 19. CDR1 and CDR2 from the germline V gene are SGHVS and FQNEAQ.